A single sample is the source of the 29 T cell receptor beta chains below, sequenced in a study of blood T cell repertoires in COVID-19. Using immunoSEQ multiplex PCR, the repertoire was profiled, and TCRdb retains in-frame clones only, with some absent. The sample carries 70,000 to 80,000 clones, 82% recorded once. Sequencing input: peripheral blood. These receptors were taken from an elderly woman with acute or convalescent COVID-19.

The chain carries TRBV4-1 and TRBJ2-7, with TRBD2 matching 9 bases. This CDR3 has 15 residues. Trimming at V came to 1 base and at J to 4 bases, leaving 5 bases not matched to a gene. Germline V lookup: CDR1 MGHRA, CDR2 YSYEKL. The CDR3 bases are TGCGCCAGCAGCCAAGTTTCAGCGGGAGGTTACGAGCAGTACTTC. Translation: CASSQVSAGGYEQYF.

This clone was seen more than once but under ten times. The V and J genes are TRBV2 and TRBJ2-1; 9 bases align to TRBD1. The CDR3 covers 16 residues. With 7 bases clipped from V and 0 bases from J, the junction kept 7 bases outside the gene matches. Germline CDR1 and CDR2: SNHLY and FYNNEI. CDR3 nucleotide sequence: TGTGCCAGCACCATAGGGACAGGGAGCTCCTACAATGAGCAGTTCTTC. Protein product: CASTIGTGSSYNEQFF. Variable domain in full (rest from reference TRBV2 and TRBJ2-1): EPEVTQTPSHQVTQMGQEVILRCVPISNHLYFYWYRQILGQKVEFLVSFYNNEISEKSEIFDDQFSVERPDGSNFTLKIRSTKLEDSAMYFCASTIGTGSSYNEQFFGPGTRLTVL.

The chain employs TRBV28 and TRBJ2-1, with a possible D match to TRBD1 (5 bases). This CDR3 has 15 residues. In germline, CDR1 is MDHEN, CDR2 SYDVKM. V lost 3 bases to trimming and J lost 7 bases, with 16 bases between them. CDR3 sequence: CASSLGLNKGNEQFF. The DNA for the CDR3 is TGTGCCAGCAGTTTGGGGCTAAATAAGGGGAATGAGCAGTTCTTC. Complete variable domain (other parts from reference TRBV28 and TRBJ2-1): DVKVTQSSRYLVKRTGEKVFLECVQDMDHENMFWYRQDPGLGLRLIYFSYDVKMKEKGDIPEGYSVSREKKERFSLILESASTNQTSMYLCASSLGLNKGNEQFFGPGTRLTVL.

The genes are TRBV5-1 and TRBJ2-3, with 7 bases matching TRBD1. Germline assignment: CDR1 SGHRS and CDR2 YFSETQ. The CDR3 is 16 residues long. The trim removed 0 bases at V and 4 bases at J, leaving 8 bases unmatched. As DNA, the CDR3 is TGCGCCAGCAGCTTGGCCGTAGGGGGCCCCGCAGATACGCAGTATTTT. Translation gives CASSLAVGGPADTQYF.

The V gene is TRBV6-4, the J gene TRBJ1-1; 11 bases fit TRBD1. J was trimmed by 0 bases and V by 6 bases; bases with no gene match: 3. CDR1 is MRHNA, CDR2 SNTAGT, per germline. There are 15 residues in the CDR3. The CDR3 protein is CASRRDRGMNTEAFF. DNA of the CDR3: TGTGCCAGCAGACGGGACAGGGGGATGAACACTGAAGCTTTCTTT.

In its sample, this clone was seen once. The V gene is TRBV19, the J gene TRBJ1-2; D is undetermined. V lost 5 bases and J 6 bases, leaving 13 bases between the germline ends. Germline CDR1 LNHDA, CDR2 SQIVND (reference sequence). This CDR3 is 13 amino acids long. The CDR3 DNA reads TGTGCCAGTAGTGTGAGAGGTACCCATGGCTACACCTTC. Its protein is CASSVRGTHGYTF.

This chain connects TRBV18 to TRBJ2-1, with TRBD2 as a possible D gene (5 bases). Germline lookup yields CDR1 KGHSH and CDR2 LQKENI. The V and J ends lost 2 bases and 12 bases respectively, with 11 bases between them. This CDR3 has 12 amino acids. CDR3 amino acids: CASSPEGLGQFF. CDR3 nucleotides: TGTGCCAGCTCACCAGAGGGCCTCGGGCAGTTCTTC. The full variable domain, in which reference TRBV18 and TRBJ2-1 provide the parts outside the CDR3, is NAGVMQNPRHLVRRRGQEARLRCSPMKGHSHVYWYRQLPEEGLKFMVYLQKENIIDESGMPKERFSAEFPKEGPSILRIQQVVRGDSAAYFCASSPEGLGQFFGPGTRLTVL.

This clone was counted at least ten times. V and J are TRBV10-3 and TRBJ1-5, with D tentatively TRBD1 (6 bases). The CDR3 sequence is 15 residues long. The germline V and J ends were trimmed by 8 bases and 1 base, with 15 bases remaining between them. Looked up from germline, CDR1 is ENHRY and CDR2 is SYGVKD. The CDR3 DNA reads as TGTGCCATCCGGGGGGACACCGCCAGCAATCAGCCCCAGCATTTT. Protein: CAIRGDTASNQPQHF.

CDR3: CASRTQGGNTGELFF. In DNA form, the CDR3 reads TGTGCCAGTAGGACACAGGGGGGGAACACCGGGGAGCTGTTTTTT. V and J are TRBV19 and TRBJ2-2; 8 bases map to TRBD1. The CDR3 consists of 15 residues. Germline CDR1 reads LNHDA; CDR2 reads SQIVND (reference sequence). Losses at the gene ends were 6 bases for V and 1 base for J; bases not matched to a gene: 4.

The V and J genes are TRBV28 and TRBJ2-7, with 9 nucleotides matching TRBD2. This CDR3 comprises 15 residues. Germline V gives CDR1 MDHEN, CDR2 SYDVKM. Trimming at V came to 5 bases and at J to 6 bases, leaving 11 bases not matched to a gene. The CDR3 DNA sequence: TGTGCCAGCAGTCCTTCCGGCGGGAGGGGACGCGAGCAGTACTTC. It yields the protein CASSPSGGRGREQYF.

The rearrangement links TRBV5-4 to TRBJ2-1; D ambiguous. From germline, CDR1 is SGHNT and CDR2 YYREEE (reference sequence). Trimming stripped 4 bases from V and 9 bases from J, with 14 bases between. CDR3 length: 13 residues. The CDR3 sequence: CASSRPLSGEQFF. The CDR3 nucleotides read TGTGCCAGCAGCAGGCCCCTTTCAGGTGAGCAGTTCTTC. The full variable domain, completed using reference TRBV5-4 and TRBJ2-1, is ETGVTQSPTHLIKTRGQQVTLRCSSQSGHNTVSWYQQALGQGPQFIFQYYREEENGRGNFPPRFSGLQFPNYSSELNVNALELDDSALYLCASSRPLSGEQFFGPGTRLTVL.

The rearrangement uses TRBV7-9 and TRBJ1-2; possibly TRBD1 for D (6 bases). The V end lost 0 bases, the J end lost 4 bases, and 12 bases lay between the germline ends. Germline assignment: CDR1 SEHNR and CDR2 FQNEAQ (reference sequence). The CDR3 runs to 15 residues. CDR3 sequence (DNA): TGTGCCAGCAGCTTAGCGGCGGGAGGGGGCTATGGCTACACCTTC. Translating gives CASSLAAGGGYGYTF.

This clone occurred a few times. The chain is built from TRBV6-1 and TRBJ1-2; tentative D call: TRBD1 (6 bases). Germline CDR1 reads MNHNS; CDR2 reads SASEGT. The CDR3 has 15 amino acids. V lost 3 bases and J lost 0, with 11 bases in between. The CDR3 sequence is CASSDRTAPNYGYTF. The CDR3 DNA reads as TGTGCCAGCAGTGACAGGACAGCGCCTAACTATGGCTACACCTTC.

V is TRBV6-2 or TRBV6-3 and J is TRBJ2-7, with D perhaps TRBD1 (6 bases). This CDR3 region has 14 residues. With 6 bases removed from V and 3 bases from J, the gap between germline ends came to 15 bases. Germline values: CDR1 MNHEY, CDR2 SVGEGT. The CDR3 is CASSDPGAHYEQYF. The CDR3 bases are TGTGCCAGCAGCGACCCAGGGGCCCACTACGAGCAGTACTTC.

The sample holds one count of this clone. The genes are TRBV7-8 and TRBJ2-3, with no clear D. With 5 bases removed from V and 6 bases from J, the gap between germline ends came to 12 bases. The CDR3 runs to 13 residues. Germline V gene lookup returns CDR1 SGHVS and CDR2 FQNEAQ. In DNA, the CDR3 is TGTGCCAGCAGCCAATTTCTAGAGGATACGCAGTATTTT. Translation gives CASSQFLEDTQYF.

The chain uses TRBV28 and TRBJ1-6; no reliable D call. The CDR3 sequence is 11 residues long. Trimming left V 6 bases short and J 9 bases short, with 6 bases between. Per germline, CDR1 MDHEN and CDR2 SYDVKM. For the CDR3, the DNA is TGTGCCAGCAGCCGGGGTTCACCCCTCCACTTT. This codes for CASSRGSPLHF.

The chain has TRBV19 and TRBJ1-2; TRBD1 matches 7 bases. There are 14 residues in the CDR3. The germline V gene encodes CDR1 LNHDA and CDR2 SQIVND (reference sequence). Trimming removed 7 bases from V and 8 bases from J; junction bases left unmatched: 13. CDR3 amino acids: CASTGQVGIRGYTF. The CDR3 DNA sequence: TGTGCCAGTACTGGACAGGTGGGGATTAGAGGCTACACCTTC.

The rearrangement joins TRBV12-5 to TRBJ2-5; TRBD2 aligns across 10 bases. Germline assignment: CDR1 LGHNT and CDR2 FRNRAP. The CDR3 is made up of 18 amino acids. V trimming: 4 bases; J trimming: 2 bases; junction bases outside the gene matches: 13. CDR3 residues: CASGSIRGSGRAQETQYF. CDR3 DNA sequence: TGTGCTAGTGGTTCAATCCGCGGCAGCGGGAGGGCACAAGAGACCCAGTACTTC.

This chain connects TRBV6-2 or TRBV6-3 to TRBJ1-2; 8 nucleotides match TRBD1. This CDR3 has 19 residues. With V trimmed by 5 bases and J by 1 base, 18 bases remained unmatched. In germline, CDR1 is MNHEY, CDR2 SVGEGT. CDR3 amino acids: CASSTPGQVLVGLNYGYTF. The CDR3 nucleotides read TGTGCCAGCAGTACACCGGGACAGGTTTTGGTGGGACTTAACTATGGCTACACCTTC.

The V and J genes are TRBV5-1 and TRBJ1-2; D is uncertain. The V gene lost 0 bases and the J gene lost 3 bases, with 15 bases spanning the gap. The length of the CDR3 is 16 residues. The germline V gene has CDR1 SGHRS and CDR2 YFSETQ. The DNA for the CDR3 is TGCGCCAGCAGCTTGGCGAGCCCGTCTGAACACTATGGCTACACCTTC. Its protein is CASSLASPSEHYGYTF. The full variable domain, its missing parts supplied by reference TRBV5-1 and TRBJ1-2, is KAGVTQTPRYLIKTRGQQVTLSCSPISGHRSVSWYQQTPGQGLQFLFEYFSETQRNKGNFPGRFSGRQFSNSRSEMNVSTLELGDSALYLCASSLASPSEHYGYTFGSGTRLTVV.

The table lists this clone with a few counts. The rearrangement uses TRBV19 and TRBJ2-1; perhaps TRBD2 as D (7 bases). Deletions cut 1 base from V and 7 bases from J, with 14 bases between. The germline V gene encodes CDR1 LNHDA and CDR2 SQIVND (reference sequence). This CDR3 is built from 15 residues. CDR3 sequence: CASSIGGGARNEQFF. DNA of the CDR3: TGTGCCAGTAGTATAGGTGGGGGGGCGCGGAATGAGCAGTTCTTC.

This sequence joins TRBV27 and TRBJ1-5; D is ambiguous. This CDR3 has 15 residues. From germline, CDR1 is MNHEY and CDR2 SMNVEV (reference sequence). V gave up 6 bases and J gave up 0 bases, with 12 bases separating them. The DNA for the CDR3 is TGTGCCAGCAGCCCCGGGGTAAATAGCAATCAGCCCCAGCATTTT. Amino acid sequence: CASSPGVNSNQPQHF.

The V gene is TRBV14, the J gene TRBJ2-1; 8 bases match TRBD2. This CDR3 comprises 15 residues. Unmatched junction bases numbered 7, after V lost 3 bases and J lost 6 bases. Per the germline V gene, CDR1 is SGHDN and CDR2 is FVKESK. The CDR3 protein is CASSQSAGAGNEQFF. In DNA, the CDR3 is TGTGCCAGCAGCCAGTCAGCGGGAGCGGGCAATGAGCAGTTCTTC.

The gene calls are TRBV5-8 and TRBJ2-5; 7 bases are shared with TRBD1. Looked up from germline, CDR1 is SGHTS and CDR2 is YDEGEE. J lost 6 bases, V lost 1 base, and 3 bases had no gene match. CDR3 size: 13 residues. CDR3 sequence: CASSLNRGQTQYF. CDR3 nucleotides: TGTGCCAGCAGCTTGAACAGGGGTCAGACCCAGTACTTC.

The chain couples TRBV10-1 to TRBJ1-1, with D unclear. The CDR3 runs to 13 residues. V lost 4 bases and J lost 0, with 6 bases in between. In germline, CDR1 is WNHNN, CDR2 SYGVQD (reference sequence). In DNA, the CDR3 is TGCGCCAGCAGTGCCCAGTTGAACACTGAAGCTTTCTTT. Translated: CASSAQLNTEAFF.

The rearrangement links TRBV12-3 or TRBV12-4 to TRBJ2-7, with 7 positions matching TRBD1. This CDR3 comprises 13 residues. V trimming: 5 bases; J trimming: 5 bases; junction bases outside the gene matches: 6. As DNA, the CDR3 is TGTGCCAGCAGTGCAGACAGGGACCACGAGCAGTACTTC. It is translated as CASSADRDHEQYF.

This clone occurred many times. The chain joins TRBV14 to TRBJ2-7, with 9 bases lining up with TRBD1. The germline CDR1 and CDR2 sequences are SGHDN and FVKESK. The length of the CDR3 is 15 residues. J gave up 6 bases and V 1 base, and 7 bases lay outside the gene matches. The CDR3 is CASSQVAGQGTEQYF. DNA of the CDR3: TGTGCCAGCAGCCAAGTTGCGGGACAGGGTACCGAGCAGTACTTC.

This clone was counted between two and nine times. This rearrangement joins TRBV12-3 or TRBV12-4 to TRBJ2-5; possibly TRBD1 for D (5 bases). The V gene lost 9 bases and the J gene lost 1 base, with 12 bases spanning the gap. The CDR3 has 13 residues. The CDR3 loop is CASKQGVQETQYF. CDR3 in DNA: TGTGCCAGTAAGCAGGGCGTCCAAGAGACCCAGTACTTC.

This chain joins TRBV5-6 and TRBJ1-2, with 10 nucleotides matching TRBD1. CDR3 length equals 13 residues. The trim removed 4 bases at V and 7 bases at J, leaving 4 bases unmatched. CDR1 and CDR2 (germline): SGHDT, YYEEEE. CDR3 nucleotides: TGTGCCAGCAGCCCGACAGGGGGCTTTGGCTACACCTTC. Protein product: CASSPTGGFGYTF. The whole variable domain, filled in from reference TRBV5-6 and TRBJ1-2, reads DAGVTQSPTHLIKTRGQQVTLRCSPKSGHDTVSWYQQALGQGPQFIFQYYEEEERQRGNFPDRFSGHQFPNYSSELNVNALLLGDSALYLCASSPTGGFGYTFGSGTRLTVV.